Detailed here is one T cell receptor (beta chain). Assay used: immunoSEQ multiplex PCR; TCRdb lists only in-frame clones, some missing. The sample shows 150,000 or so clones, more than 85% of them seen only once. This sample was taken from a study of blood T cell repertoires in COVID-19. Study details: The study drew acute and convalescent COVID-19 samples from the United States, Italy and Spain. Sources were T cells, B-cell-depleted T cells, or PBMCs; the material itself was cDNA or gDNA.

J gave up 1 base and V 2 bases, and 12 bases lay outside the gene matches. The CDR3 spans 20 residues. From germline, CDR1 is PRHDT and CDR2 FYEKMQ (reference sequence). Which cohort a participant joined came from the clinical history participants gave. V usage is TRBV13 and J usage is TRBJ2-6; the match to TRBD1 covers 9 bases. The sequencing sample was made of PBMCs or T cells enriched from blood (not recorded which). This sequence was found in a human donor with acute COVID-19. The donor label of this sample is uncertain. This CDR3 reads CASSLQDIRDRESGANVLTF. For the CDR3, the DNA is TGTGCCAGCAGCTTACAGGACATTCGGGACAGGGAGTCTGGGGCCAACGTCCTGACTTTC.